This T cell receptor beta chain comes out of a study of blood T cell repertoires in COVID-19. The overall study: PBMCs, B-cell-depleted T cells, or T cells provided the cDNA or gDNA that made up the material.

Authors' analysis steps: Reference gene primers were amplified, and this amplification served to estimate nucleated cell counts. Only in-frame clones appear in the TCRdb table, and some are missing; sequencing was by immunoSEQ multiplex PCR. That table gives V, J and clone size, and the DNA gave D and trimming. The table has about 83,000 clones, about 86% seen once. This CDR3 comprises 16 residues. The V end was cut by 0 bases, the J end by 2 bases, with 13 bases between. Germline loops: CDR1 SGHRS, CDR2 YFSETQ. Sequences were obtained from peripheral blood. The source of this sequence is a woman at least 80 years old in a cohort sampled during active or convalescent COVID-19. This chain uses TRBV5-1 with TRBJ2-3; possible D gene TRBD2, 5 bases. CDR3 residues: CASSLGLSGDTDTQYF. In nucleotides, the CDR3 is TGCGCCAGCAGCTTGGGACTGAGCGGTGACACAGATACGCAGTATTTT.